The 20 T cell receptor beta chains below all came from one sample that was sequenced in a study of spatial heterogeneity in lung cancer. General observations from the study: One measure, the expanded intratumoral alpha and beta TCR count, tracked tumor mutation counts.

Their antigens are not known. Time point given: sample taken at primary tumor resection. TCRdb used MiXCR to reprocess the 5' RACE reads, holding one entry per CDR3 protein. This sample carries about 9,800 distinct CDR3 sequences, about 54% of them seen once, and the ten largest clones take around 26%. Sequenced material: lung tumor tissue, taken at surgery. These receptors were collected from a female donor with early-stage non-small cell lung cancer.

Relative to its sample, this clonotype is medium-sized (0.01 to 0.1%). The chain has TRBV20-1 and TRBJ1-4, with D unclear. The length of the CDR3 is 12 residues. Trimming removed 6 bases at V and 5 bases at J, with 10 bases between. In germline, CDR1 is DFQATT, CDR2 SNEGSKA (reference sequence). The CDR3 DNA is TGCAGTGCCCCGAGGAGAAATGAAAAACTGTTTTTT. Its protein product is CSAPRRNEKLFF.

The chain is built from TRBV21-1 and TRBJ2-2; the D call of TRBD1 is as the table states it, not checked on the DNA. TRBV21-1 represents a pseudogene. This CDR3 spans 12 amino acids. CDR3 region: CPPGPPSGELFF. The CDR3 nucleotides are TGCCCCCCGGGACCCCCGTCCGGGGAGCTGTTTTTT.

V and J are TRBV12-3 or TRBV12-4 and TRBJ2-3; 7 bases agree with TRBD1. V lost 3 bases to trimming and J lost 3 bases; unmatched junction nucleotides: 6. The CDR3 loop spans 15 amino acids. CDR3 residues: CASSFWDRDTDTQYF. The CDR3 DNA follows: TGTGCCAGCAGTTTTTGGGACAGAGATACAGATACGCAGTATTTT.

This clonotype came up a few times. The chain couples TRBV4-3 to TRBJ2-1, with D unresolved. V was pared by 0 bases and J by 7 bases, with 10 bases between. The length of the CDR3 is 14 residues. Per the germline V gene, CDR1 is LGHNA and CDR2 is YSLEER. CDR3 in DNA: TGCGCCAGCAGCCAAGATAATCAAGGAAATGAGCAGTTCTTC. It codes for CASSQDNQGNEQFF.

This clonotype was detected only a few times. The J gene is TRBJ1-2, the V gene TRBV29-1; no clear D. Germline CDR1 is SQVTM and CDR2 is ANQGSEA. CDR3 size: 12 residues. Trimming took off 4 bases at V and 3 bases at J, with 9 bases between the two ends. The CDR3 here is CSVADKDYGYTF. Here the CDR3 DNA reads TGCAGCGTTGCTGACAAGGACTATGGCTACACCTTC.

For the CDR3, the DNA is TGTGCCAGCAGCTTAACGGGGGCGATGGACACTGAAGCTTTCTTT. Its translation is CASSLTGAMDTEAFF. The gene calls are TRBV7-9 and TRBJ1-1; D perhaps matches TRBD1 (6 bases). From germline, CDR1 is SEHNR and CDR2 FQNEAQ (reference sequence). V shed 2 bases and J shed 3 bases, with 13 bases lying between them. This CDR3 is built from 15 residues.

V and J are TRBV10-1 and TRBJ2-2; no definite D call. Trimming left V 5 bases short and J 5 bases short, with 12 bases between. The germline V gene has CDR1 WNHNN and CDR2 SYGVQD (reference sequence). The CDR3 extends over 14 amino acids. In DNA form, the CDR3 reads TGCGCCAGCAGTACCGGACGGAGTACCGGGGAGCTGTTTTTT. As protein: CASSTGRSTGELFF.

By sample share, this clonotype is medium-sized. The gene calls are TRBV5-1 and TRBJ2-1; D is possibly TRBD2 (5 bases). This CDR3 comprises 15 residues. Germline V CDR1 and CDR2: SGHRS, YFSETQ. V lost 1 base to trimming and J lost 10 bases, with 18 bases between them. The CDR3 DNA follows: TGCGCCAGCAGCTTGCAACCCGGGAAAGATCGGGAGCAGTTCTTC. The encoded protein is CASSLQPGKDREQFF.

The chain couples TRBV15 to TRBJ1-1; D call uncertain. CDR3 size: 14 residues. Germline CDR1 reads LNHNV; CDR2 reads YYDKDF (reference sequence). Trimming cost V 8 bases and J 4 bases, with 17 bases left between them. CDR3: CATEARTVGTEAFF. The CDR3 DNA reads TGTGCCACCGAGGCCCGGACGGTGGGCACTGAAGCTTTCTTT.

This chain links TRBV12-3 or TRBV12-4 with TRBJ1-1; D unresolved. The CDR3 spans 12 residues. The V and J ends lost 10 bases and 9 bases respectively, with 18 bases between them. CDR3 sequence: CATRPAFWKAFF. CDR3 bases: TGTGCCACCCGACCCGCTTTCTGGAAAGCTTTCTTT.

In its sample, this clonotype was seen a few times. The CDR3 nucleotides read TGTGCCAGCAGCTACACAACCGGGACAGGGGGCACCGGGGAGCTGTTTTTT. As protein: CASSYTTGTGGTGELFF. V is TRBV3-1 and J is TRBJ2-2; 11 nucleotides align to TRBD1. There are 17 residues in the CDR3. The germline gives CDR1 LGHDT, CDR2 YNNKEL (reference sequence). Unmatched junction bases numbered 9, after V lost 5 bases and J lost 4 bases.

Judged by abundance, this clonotype is medium-sized (0.01 to 0.1%). The chain links TRBV19 to TRBJ2-2; possible D gene TRBD2, 6 bases. This CDR3 is 14 amino acids long. Trimming shortened V by 5 bases and J by 6 bases, and 13 bases separated the two germline ends. The germline V gene encodes CDR1 LNHDA and CDR2 SQIVND (reference sequence). The CDR3 bases are TGTGCCAGTAGTCCCTGGGAGGTGGCCGGGGAGCTGTTTTTT. Its translation: CASSPWEVAGELFF. Looking up the rest from reference TRBV19 and TRBJ2-2 gives the full variable domain: DGGITQSPKYLFRKEGQNVTLSCEQNLNHDAMYWYRQDPGQGLRLIYYSQIVNDFQKGDIAEGYSVSREKKESFPLTVTSAQKNPTAFYLCASSPWEVAGELFFGEGSRLTVL.

The chain employs TRBV5-1 and TRBJ2-2, with D hard to call. Deletions cut 0 bases from V and 8 bases from J, with 17 bases between. Looked up from germline, CDR1 is SGHRS and CDR2 is YFSETQ. CDR3 length: 16 residues. The CDR3 sequence is CASSLANTLGGGELFF. The CDR3 DNA follows: TGCGCCAGCAGCTTGGCCAATACACTGGGCGGAGGGGAGCTGTTTTTT.

The rearrangement uses TRBV29-1 and TRBJ2-7, with D possibly called TRBD1 or TRBD2 (6 bases each). This CDR3 is 11 amino acids long. CDR1 and CDR2 from the germline V gene are SQVTM and ANQGSEA. Trimming took 7 bases from V and 6 from J, leaving 13 bases between them. CDR3 coding DNA: TGCAGCGCCAGGGGAGGAGGCGAGCAGTACTTC. Translating it yields CSARGGGEQYF.

This sequence joins TRBV24-1 and TRBJ2-2; no firm D call. Trimming left V 6 bases short and J 0 bases short, with 16 bases between. CDR1 and CDR2 (germline): KGHDR, SFDVKD. The length of the CDR3 is 17 residues. CDR3 region: CATSPRPIPPNTGELFF. The CDR3 DNA reads as TGTGCCACCAGTCCACGACCGATCCCCCCGAACACCGGGGAGCTGTTTTTT.

For this clonotype: The junction shows a germline mismatch at one end, possibly a read error. The chain employs TRBV28 and TRBJ2-5, with D possibly TRBD1 on 6 matching bases. CDR1 is MDHEN, CDR2 SYDVKM, per germline. The CDR3 length is 14 residues. CDR3 loop: CTSSLKQGGETQYF. As DNA, the CDR3 is TGTACCAGCAGTTTAAAACAGGGTGGTGAGACCCAGTACTTC.

J is TRBJ1-2 and V is TRBV18, with 9 bases lining up with TRBD1. CDR3 length: 15 residues. V gave up 4 bases and J gave up 4 bases; unmatched junction bases: 7. The germline V gene has CDR1 KGHSH and CDR2 LQKENI. The CDR3 sequence: CASSLGDRVGYGYTF. DNA for the CDR3: TGTGCCAGCTCACTTGGGGACAGGGTCGGCTATGGCTACACCTTC.

The V and J genes are TRBV12-3 or TRBV12-4 and TRBJ2-5, with a weak D call TRBD2 (5 bases). V was clipped by 4 bases and J by 7 bases, with 22 bases between them. The CDR3 covers 16 residues. DNA for the CDR3: TGTGCCAGCAGTTCCCGACTCCTAACTAGTCTTGGGACCCAGTACTTC. It is translated as CASSSRLLTSLGTQYF.

This clonotype was seen more than once but under ten times. The V gene is TRBV20-1, the J gene TRBJ1-4; D is uncertain. CDR1 and CDR2 from the germline V gene are DFQATT and SNEGSKA (reference sequence). The CDR3 contains 13 residues. V gave up 3 bases and J gave up 8 bases, with 13 bases separating them. This CDR3 is CSASGYRGEKLFF. For the CDR3, the DNA is TGCAGTGCTAGCGGATACCGTGGGGAAAAACTGTTTTTT.

In its sample, this clonotype was seen a few times. This rearrangement joins TRBV7-9 to TRBJ1-2; possible D gene TRBD1, 6 bases. The V end lost 7 bases, the J end lost 8 bases, and 20 bases lay between the germline ends. This CDR3 has 14 residues. Germline CDR1 and CDR2: SEHNR and FQNEAQ (reference sequence). The CDR3 loop is CASIRPGARSGYTF. In DNA form, the CDR3 reads TGTGCCAGCATCCGACCGGGGGCCCGATCGGGCTACACCTTC.